The clone carrying this TCR beta chain has at least ten counts. The antigen remains undetermined. This record belongs to a study of blood T cells in healthy people across ages. As for the study in general: Template switching recovered approximately one barcoded beta molecule for every two T cells.

Study-level points and caveats: Calculation of diversity from one million T cells yielded estimates considered to be underestimates. Unsorted PBMCs ruled out conclusive naive versus antigen-experienced comparison.

Through a sample-barcoded 5' primer and a J-beta primer mix, a second PCR was run for roughly 6 to 12 cycles. Each of the cDNA molecules was tagged by a template-switch adaptor with 12 random nucleotides. TCRdb called the 5' RACE reads again in MiXCR, with one record for every CDR3 protein. The sample carries hundreds of thousands of distinct CDR3 sequences, roughly half recorded once. The specimen sequenced was blood. This sequence was found in a woman aged 80 or over in good health.

CDR3 sequence reads: CASSARWGYEQYF. The DNA of the CDR3 is TGTGCCAGCAGTGCCCGTTGGGGCTACGAGCAGTACTTC. This chain connects TRBV6-6 to TRBJ2-7; D gene ambiguous. Germline V gene data show CDR1 as MNHNY and CDR2 as SVGAGI (reference sequence). The CDR3 has 13 amino acids. V lost 5 bases and J 3 bases, leaving 11 bases between the germline ends.